Described below is a single T cell receptor (beta chain) sequence and its context. Antigen unknown. This sample was included in a study of shared clonotypes between healthy human individuals. Overall study context: Aged between 18 and 49, the donors were a couple of women and a few men.

The deep-level immunoSEQ assay was used. Using immunoSEQ multiplex PCR, the repertoire was profiled, and TCRdb retains in-frame clones only, with some absent. The sample yields 1 million to 1.3 million clones, 75% to 80% seen once. Study results and caveats: Estimated clonotype richness was generally higher in naive than memory subsets.

What was sequenced was memory CD4+ T cells from PBMCs. Documented subset: CD45RA-negative fraction. The receptor comes from a man aged 18 to 30 in good health. Some clones in this sample may be carry-over from other donors' samples.

The CDR3 protein is CASSFPYGYTF. The CDR3 DNA reads as TGTGCCAGTAGTTTCCCCTATGGCTACACCTTC. This chain uses TRBV19 with TRBJ1-2; D remains unclear. Trimming took 5 bases from V and 4 from J, leaving 5 bases between them. This CDR3 has 11 amino acids. CDR1 and CDR2 (germline): LNHDA, SQIVND (reference sequence). Complete variable domain (other parts from reference TRBV19 and TRBJ1-2): DGGITQSPKYLFRKEGQNVTLSCEQNLNHDAMYWYRQDPGQGLRLIYYSQIVNDFQKGDIAEGYSVSREKKESFPLTVTSAQKNPTAFYLCASSFPYGYTFGSGTRLTVV.